These T cell receptor beta chains were read from a single sample in a study of blood T cell repertoires in COVID-19. Measured with immunoSEQ multiplex PCR; TCRdb has only the in-frame clones, and not every one. The sample comprises about 280,000 clones, roughly 85% of which are singletons, and roughly 5% rests with the top ten. The specimen was peripheral blood. The receptor source for this set is a man aged 45-65 years with active or convalescent COVID-19. CDR3s include the opening cysteine and the closing phenylalanine or tryptophan. Each record gives: CDR3 protein, CDR3 DNA, D gene, V gene, clone size, J gene. A D gene is named only where the DNA matches it firmly. Clone size is given for some rows only: seen once, a few or many times, or a class if the clone is expanded.

CDR3 protein: CASSGPTGDRGSDEQFF; CDR3 DNA: TGTGCCAGTAGTGGCCCTACGGGGGACAGGGGGTCCGATGAGCAGTTCTTC; D gene: TRBD1; V gene: TRBV19; clone size: -; J gene: TRBJ2-1
CDR3 protein: CAFGQGGTGELFF; CDR3 DNA: TGTGCCTTCGGACAGGGCGGAACCGGGGAGCTGTTTTTT; D gene: TRBD1; V gene: TRBV30; clone size: -; J gene: TRBJ2-2
CDR3 protein: CASSSDRGSPLHF; CDR3 DNA: TGCGCCAGCAGCTCGGACAGGGGCTCACCCCTCCACTTT; D gene: TRBD1; V gene: TRBV5-1; clone size: few; J gene: TRBJ1-6
CDR3 protein: CASSYGGGSVYNEQFF; CDR3 DNA: TGTGCCAGCAGTTACGGAGGCGGGAGCGTCTACAATGAGCAGTTCTTC; D gene: TRBD2; V gene: TRBV6-6; clone size: -; J gene: TRBJ2-1
CDR3 protein: CSAVAAGKSTDTQYF; CDR3 DNA: TGCAGCGCCGTTGCTGCGGGCAAGAGCACAGATACGCAGTATTTT; D gene: -; V gene: TRBV29-1; clone size: -; J gene: TRBJ2-3
CDR3 protein: CASSYGLANEQFF; CDR3 DNA: TGTGCCAGCAGTTACGGGCTAGCCAATGAGCAGTTCTTC; D gene: -; V gene: TRBV6-5; clone size: -; J gene: TRBJ2-1
CDR3 protein: CASSSQGERNQPQHF; CDR3 DNA: TGTGCCAGCAGCTCGCAGGGGGAGCGCAATCAGCCCCAGCATTTT; D gene: TRBD1; V gene: TRBV7-9; clone size: -; J gene: TRBJ1-5
CDR3 protein: CASRQAGTSNEKLFF; CDR3 DNA: TGTGCCAGCAGACAGGCCGGGACAAGTAATGAAAAACTGTTTTTT; D gene: -; V gene: TRBV2; clone size: few; J gene: TRBJ1-4
CDR3 protein: CASSRGTSGRHEQFF; CDR3 DNA: TGTGCCAGCAGCCGCGGGACTAGCGGGAGGCATGAGCAGTTCTTC; D gene: TRBD2; V gene: TRBV7-3; clone size: few; J gene: TRBJ2-1
CDR3 protein: CASSHRDRGRNTEAFF; CDR3 DNA: TGCGCCAGCAGCCACCGGGACAGAGGGAGAAACACTGAAGCTTTCTTT; D gene: TRBD1; V gene: TRBV4-3; clone size: -; J gene: TRBJ1-1
CDR3 protein: CASSQDPRAGTAGNTIYF; CDR3 DNA: TGTGCCAGCAGCCAAGATCCTCGGGCCGGGACAGCCGGAAACACCATATATTTT; D gene: TRBD1; V gene: TRBV4-2; clone size: -; J gene: TRBJ1-3